The 30 T cell receptor beta chains presented below share a single source sample, sequenced in a study of T cell repertoires in cytomegalovirus infection. MiXCR, applied by TCRdb to the reads, yields one record per CDR3 protein. This table has 200,000 to 300,000 distinct CDR3 sequences, roughly 9.1% appearing once. Sequencing was performed on PBMCs. The receptors originated from a human donor in good health (CMV status not recorded). Some clones in this sample may be carry-over from other donors' samples.

This clonotype was detected ten times or more. The J gene is TRBJ2-7, the V gene TRBV28; D is perhaps TRBD1 (6 bases). V was pared by 4 bases and J by 0 bases, with 13 bases between. The length of the CDR3 is 15 residues. Germline loops: CDR1 MDHEN, CDR2 SYDVKM. The CDR3 DNA is TGTGCCAGCAGTTCGACCGACAGGCTCTCCTACGAGCAGTACTTC. Its translation: CASSSTDRLSYEQYF.

This clonotype was counted ten times or more. The gene calls are TRBV7-6 and TRBJ2-7; the match to TRBD1 covers 8 bases. V shed 5 bases and J 6 bases; nucleotides not matched to a gene: 9. The CDR3 spans 14 residues. Per germline, CDR1 SGHVS and CDR2 FNYEAQ. The CDR3 loop reads CASSPLGQGGEQYF. Written as DNA, the CDR3 is TGTGCCAGCAGCCCACTTGGACAGGGAGGCGAGCAGTACTTC.

This clonotype was seen repeatedly, ten times or more. The chain has TRBV12-3 or TRBV12-4 and TRBJ2-3; no clear D gene. Deletions cut 11 bases from V and 2 bases from J, with 17 bases between. There are 14 residues in the CDR3. The DNA of the CDR3 is TGTGCCTCCACACGGCGATCTAACACAGATACGCAGTATTTT. It translates to CASTRRSNTDTQYF.

This clonotype was counted ten times or more. The J gene is TRBJ2-1, the V gene TRBV7-2, with 7 bases that match TRBD2. This CDR3 region has 15 residues. Germline lookup yields CDR1 SGHTA and CDR2 FQGNSA. With V trimmed by 4 bases and J by 0 bases, 3 bases remained unmatched. The CDR3 DNA is TGTGCCAGCAGCTCCACTAGCGTCTCCTACAATGAGCAGTTCTTC. Amino acids: CASSSTSVSYNEQFF.

This clonotype was observed many times. V is TRBV5-5 and J is TRBJ2-7; D may be TRBD1 (6 bases). With 0 bases removed from V and 3 bases from J, the gap between germline ends came to 10 bases. The CDR3 loop spans 14 amino acids. In germline, CDR1 is SGHKS, CDR2 YYEKEE (reference sequence). The CDR3 protein is CASSLGMTGYEQYF. The DNA for the CDR3 is TGTGCCAGCAGCTTGGGGATGACAGGCTACGAGCAGTACTTC.

This clonotype was recorded many times. J is TRBJ1-6 and V is TRBV28; D is perhaps TRBD1 (6 bases). CDR1 is MDHEN and CDR2 is SYDVKM in the germline V gene. The length of the CDR3 is 14 residues. V was cut by 4 bases and J by 10 bases, with 14 bases left in between. CDR3 nucleotide sequence: TGTGCCAGCAGTTCCCTGACAGGTGCATCACCCCTCCACTTT. Encoded protein: CASSSLTGASPLHF. The whole variable domain, filled in from reference TRBV28 and TRBJ1-6, reads DVKVTQSSRYLVKRTGEKVFLECVQDMDHENMFWYRQDPGLGLRLIYFSYDVKMKEKGDIPEGYSVSREKKERFSLILESASTNQTSMYLCASSSLTGASPLHFGNGTRLTVT.

In its sample, this clonotype was seen a few times. In DNA, the CDR3 is TGTGCCAGTAGTCCGGACAGTCCCTCCTACGAGCAGTACTTC. Encoded protein: CASSPDSPSYEQYF. The chain links TRBV19 to TRBJ2-7; possibly TRBD1 for D (6 bases). CDR1 LNHDA and CDR2 SQIVND come from the germline V gene (reference sequence). V was pared by 5 bases and J by 0 bases, with 11 bases between. This CDR3 comprises 14 residues.

The gene calls are TRBV6-1 and TRBJ2-5; D is uncertain. There are 12 residues in the CDR3. CDR1 and CDR2 (germline): MNHNS, SASEGT. V lost 6 bases and J 3 bases, leaving 8 bases between the germline ends. Written as DNA, the CDR3 is TGTGCCAGCAGGTGGTCCAAAGAGACCCAGTACTTC. Translation gives CASRWSKETQYF.

The sample holds many counts of this clonotype. This sequence joins TRBV7-2 and TRBJ2-1; 13 bases fit TRBD2. Germline CDR1 is SGHTA and CDR2 is FQGNSA. J gave up 12 bases and V 5 bases, and 13 bases lay outside the gene matches. The CDR3 length is 16 residues. The DNA for the CDR3 is TGTGCCAGCAGCGAAAGGACTAGCGGGAGTGTTATTTCGCAGTTCTTC. Translated: CASSERTSGSVISQFF.

This clonotype was seen repeatedly, ten times or more. The J gene is TRBJ1-2, the V gene TRBV12-3 or TRBV12-4, with 9 bases identical to TRBD1. J lost 4 bases, V lost 2 bases, and 5 bases had no gene match. CDR3 length: 15 residues. CDR3: CASSLTGTGSYGYTF. The CDR3 nucleotides are TGTGCCAGCAGTTTAACCGGGACAGGGTCCTATGGCTACACCTTC.

This chain links TRBV20-1 with TRBJ2-1, with D perhaps matching TRBD1 (5 bases). V lost 3 bases and J lost 7, with 10 bases in between. The CDR3 loop spans 12 amino acids. Germline V gene lookup returns CDR1 DFQATT and CDR2 SNEGSKA (reference sequence). The chain's CDR3 is CSASARVNEQFF. The CDR3 bases are TGCAGTGCTAGTGCCAGGGTGAATGAGCAGTTCTTC.

V usage is TRBV7-3 and J usage is TRBJ1-2; 7 nucleotides agree with TRBD1. Germline CDR1 is SGHTA and CDR2 is FQGTGA. Unmatched junction bases numbered 13, after V lost 6 bases and J lost 3 bases. The CDR3 is 16 amino acids. As DNA, the CDR3 is TGTGCCAGCAGATCACCCCCCGGGACAGACTACTATGGCTACACCTTC. It yields the protein CASRSPPGTDYYGYTF.

The V call is TRBV7-2, the J call TRBJ2-7; D might be TRBD2 (6 bases). This CDR3 has 14 amino acids. Trimming left V 5 bases short and J 3 bases short, with 14 bases between. Germline values: CDR1 SGHTA, CDR2 FQGNSA. The CDR3: CASSQGAGFYEQYF. For the CDR3, the DNA is TGTGCCAGCAGCCAAGGGGCGGGGTTCTACGAGCAGTACTTC.

This clonotype was observed many times. V and J are TRBV7-2 and TRBJ1-2; the D is unclear. CDR3 length equals 15 residues. In germline, CDR1 is SGHTA, CDR2 FQGNSA. The V gene lost 0 bases and the J gene lost 3 bases, with 11 bases spanning the gap. Here the CDR3 DNA reads TGTGCCAGCAGCTTAGCGGTGGGCTTGGACTATGGCTACACCTTC. Protein: CASSLAVGLDYGYTF.

This clonotype was observed at least ten times. The chain employs TRBV7-2 and TRBJ2-7; D is undetermined. V was cut by 4 bases and J by 2 bases, with 6 bases left in between. Germline lookup yields CDR1 SGHTA and CDR2 FQGNSA. This CDR3 is built from 12 residues. CDR3 sequence (DNA): TGTGCCAGCAGCTCAACGACCTACGAGCAGTACTTC. Amino acid sequence: CASSSTTYEQYF.

CDR3 in amino acids: CSARTPGISYEQYF. CDR3 DNA: TGCAGTGCTAGAACGCCCGGGATATCCTACGAGCAGTACTTC. V and J are TRBV20-1 and TRBJ2-7; tentatively, D is TRBD2 (5 bases). From germline, CDR1 is DFQATT and CDR2 SNEGSKA (reference sequence). This CDR3 is built from 14 residues. V was cut by 2 bases and J by 1 base, with 12 bases left in between.

This clonotype was seen only a few times. V gene TRBV6-2 or TRBV6-3 combines with J gene TRBJ1-6, with no clear D. The V gene lost 7 bases and the J gene lost 13 bases, with 20 bases spanning the gap. The CDR3 is made up of 14 amino acids. In germline, CDR1 is MNHEY, CDR2 SVGEGT. The CDR3 reads CASTPGWQVRPLHF. The CDR3 DNA reads TGTGCCAGCACCCCCGGATGGCAGGTGCGGCCCCTCCACTTT.

This clonotype has only a few counts. V is TRBV6-5 and J is TRBJ2-1; 9 bases fit TRBD2. CDR3 length equals 19 residues. V shed 6 bases and J 10 bases; nucleotides not matched to a gene: 25. Germline V gene sequence: CDR1 MNHEY, CDR2 SVGAGI. The chain's CDR3 is CASSRPTSGAGLKSREQFF. The DNA of the CDR3 is TGTGCCAGCAGCCGACCGACTAGCGGAGCGGGGTTGAAATCGAGGGAGCAGTTCTTC.

This clonotype was seen repeatedly, ten times or more. The chain couples TRBV29-1 to TRBJ2-7; D perhaps matches TRBD1 (6 bases). CDR3 length equals 13 residues. Trimming took off 0 bases at V and 3 bases at J, with 9 bases between the two ends. CDR1 and CDR2 from the germline V gene are SQVTM and ANQGSEA. The CDR3 DNA follows: TGCAGCGTTGAAGATAGGGACAACTACGAGCAGTACTTC. Protein product: CSVEDRDNYEQYF.

This clonotype has ten or more counts. J is TRBJ2-5 and V is TRBV7-2, with D tentatively TRBD2 (7 bases). Germline V gives CDR1 SGHTA, CDR2 FQGNSA. The CDR3 totals 15 residues. Trimming cost V 5 bases and J 4 bases, with 17 bases left between them. CDR3 nucleotide sequence: TGTGCCAGCAGCCCTGGTGGGGGGGGCCTAGAGACCCAGTACTTC. It translates to CASSPGGGGLETQYF.

This clonotype was counted many times. This chain connects TRBV7-2 to TRBJ2-7, with 12 bases fitting TRBD2. The CDR3 length is 15 residues. The V gene end was trimmed by 5 bases and the J gene end by 2 bases; junction bases not matched to a gene: 4. CDR1 and CDR2 (germline): SGHTA, FQGNSA. CDR3 nucleotide sequence: TGTGCCAGCAGCGGAACTAGCGGGGGGACCTACGAGCAGTACTTC. Residues: CASSGTSGGTYEQYF.

The chain has TRBV20-1 and TRBJ2-7, with D possibly TRBD2 on 5 matching bases. Germline V CDR1 and CDR2: DFQATT, SNEGSKA (reference sequence). V lost 3 bases, J lost 3 bases, and 15 bases lay in between. This CDR3 has 14 amino acids. CDR3: CSASLRAVDYEQYF. The CDR3 coding sequence is TGCAGTGCTAGTCTGAGGGCCGTAGACTACGAGCAGTACTTC.

This chain joins TRBV12-3 or TRBV12-4 and TRBJ2-7, with 10 bases lining up with TRBD2. V was clipped by 5 bases and J by 0 bases; unmatched bases: 4. The CDR3 is made up of 15 amino acids. Here the CDR3 reads CASSPSSGSSYEQYF. The CDR3 nucleotides read TGTGCCAGCAGTCCATCTAGCGGGAGCTCCTACGAGCAGTACTTC.

Only a few counts were recorded for this clonotype. This chain connects TRBV14 to TRBJ2-3; 9 bases fit TRBD2. CDR3 length: 15 residues. Germline CDR1 reads SGHDN; CDR2 reads FVKESK. The V gene end was trimmed by 1 base and the J gene end by 1 base; junction bases not matched to a gene: 0. CDR3 DNA: TGTGCCAGCAGCCAAGGACTAGCGGGCACAGATACGCAGTATTTT. This encodes CASSQGLAGTDTQYF.

The gene calls are TRBV11-2 and TRBJ2-2; D ambiguous. Trimming removed 3 bases at V and 4 bases at J, with 12 bases between. CDR3 size: 15 residues. The V gene's germline CDR1 is SGHAT and CDR2 FQNNGV. CDR3 protein: CASSFGPPPTGELFF. In DNA, the CDR3 is TGTGCCAGCAGCTTTGGACCACCCCCCACCGGGGAGCTGTTTTTT.

The table lists this clonotype with many counts. The chain carries TRBV6-2 or TRBV6-3 and TRBJ1-1, with TRBD1 matching over 11 bases. CDR1 and CDR2 (germline): MNHEY, SVGEGT. The CDR3 is 15 residues long. V dropped 5 bases and J dropped 5; count of bases not matched to a gene: 7. The CDR3 protein is CASSPRTGGATEAFF. DNA of the CDR3: TGTGCCAGCAGTCCCAGGACAGGGGGCGCGACTGAAGCTTTCTTT.

This clonotype was found many times. V and J are TRBV12-3 or TRBV12-4 and TRBJ2-5; the D gene is possibly TRBD1 (5 bases). The CDR3 loop spans 13 amino acids. Trimming removed 7 bases at V and 2 bases at J, with 11 bases between. The CDR3 DNA follows: TGTGCCAGCAAATTACAGGTTCAAGAGACCCAGTACTTC. Translated, it gives CASKLQVQETQYF.

This clonotype was picked up many times. DNA for the CDR3: TGTGCCAGCAGTTGGGACAGGGGCATCTCGAACACTGAAGCTTTCTTT. Protein: CASSWDRGISNTEAFF. The V gene is TRBV28, the J gene TRBJ1-1; TRBD1 agrees at 10 bases. The germline V gene has CDR1 MDHEN and CDR2 SYDVKM. Unmatched junction bases numbered 6, after V lost 4 bases and J lost 1 base. The CDR3 contains 16 residues.

Many counts were recorded for this clonotype. V gene TRBV5-4 combines with J gene TRBJ1-2, with D uncertain. Germline V gives CDR1 SGHNT, CDR2 YYREEE (reference sequence). The CDR3 runs 14 residues. V was cut by 0 bases and J by 8 bases, with 14 bases left in between. The CDR3, as DNA: TGTGCCAGCAGCTTGGGGTCGAGAATGTTCGGCTACACCTTC. Protein: CASSLGSRMFGYTF.

The table lists this clonotype with many counts. V usage is TRBV7-2 and J usage is TRBJ2-3; D perhaps matches TRBD2 (5 bases). This CDR3 is 14 amino acids long. Germline V gives CDR1 SGHTA, CDR2 FQGNSA. The V gene lost 6 bases and the J gene lost 6 bases, with 16 bases spanning the gap. CDR3 bases: TGTGCCAGCAGGATAACTAGTTTTCCCGATACGCAGTATTTT. It specifies CASRITSFPDTQYF. The full variable domain, with the rest looked up from reference TRBV7-2 and TRBJ2-3, is GAGVSQSPSNKVTEKGKDVELRCDPISGHTALYWYRQSLGQGLEFLIYFQGNSAPDKSGLPSDRFSAERTGGSVSTLTIQRTQQEDSAVYLCASRITSFPDTQYFGPGTRLTVL.